This T cell receptor beta chain is from a study of OX40 agonist ivuxolimab in advanced cancers. Overall study context: Earlier anti-PD-1, anti-PD-L1 or anti-CTLA-4 therapy was permitted; 35% to 50% had received some. Partial responses were recorded for three patients, including one with hepatocellular carcinoma and two with cutaneous melanoma. Whole-study findings and limits: Dose levels from 0.1 to 3.0 mg/kg saw CD4+ and CD8+ blood T cells expand clonally by week 6. The mean number of expanded clones was higher in CD8+ T cells than in CD4+.

The CDR3 is 16 amino acids. With 2 bases clipped from V and 0 bases from J, the junction kept 4 bases outside the gene matches. Per the germline V gene, CDR1 is SGHAT and CDR2 is FQNNGV. Concerning this clone: Antigen: not known.

The data were produced by immunoSEQ multiplex PCR, yet TCRdb's version contains in-frame clones alone and is incomplete. In the table there are 100,000 or so clones, under 95% of which are singletons. This TCR came from an adult with an advanced solid tumor such as melanoma, head and neck, liver or kidney cancer. The V and J genes are TRBV11-2 and TRBJ2-1; the match to TRBD2 covers 7 bases. Sequencing was performed on CD4+ or CD8+ T cells sorted from blood, taken in a trial of the OX40 agonist ivuxolimab. The CDR3 here is CASSLNLAASYNEQFF. The CDR3 nucleotides read TGTGCCAGCAGCTTAAATCTAGCGGCCTCCTACAATGAGCAGTTCTTC.